The 30 T cell receptor beta chains listed next were all sequenced from one sample in a study of cytomegalovirus exposure and HLA in healthy donors. The method was immunoSEQ multiplex PCR; TCRdb's version includes in-frame clones alone and lacks a portion of them. The data show some 120,000 clones, approximately 94% seen once. The sequencing sample was made of PBMCs. The receptors come from a man between 18 and 35 years old in good health and CMV-seronegative.

The V and J genes are TRBV18 and TRBJ1-1; TRBD1 is a possible D gene (6 bases). V gave up 4 bases and J gave up 3 bases, with 9 bases separating them. The germline CDR1 and CDR2 sequences are KGHSH and LQKENI. CDR3 length: 13 residues. Here the CDR3 reads CASSLRGDTEAFF. DNA for the CDR3: TGTGCCAGCTCACTCAGGGGCGACACTGAAGCTTTCTTT.

This chain uses TRBV15 with TRBJ2-5, with D perhaps TRBD2 (6 bases). CDR1 LNHNV and CDR2 YYDKDF come from the germline V gene (reference sequence). CDR3 length: 16 residues. V shed 5 bases and J shed 4 bases, with 20 bases lying between them. The CDR3 DNA is TGTGCCACCAGCCTCCCGGACGGGGGAGCCCCAGAGACCCAGTACTTC. Amino acids: CATSLPDGGAPETQYF.

This chain connects TRBV30 to TRBJ2-3; tentatively, D is TRBD1 (5 bases). The CDR3 is 15 residues long. V lost 6 bases and J lost 0, with 16 bases in between. Germline V gives CDR1 GTSNPN, CDR2 SVGIG (reference sequence). For the CDR3, the DNA is TGTGCCTGTGCCCCGACAGTTTTTAGCACAGATACGCAGTATTTT. Its protein product is CACAPTVFSTDTQYF.

The chain joins TRBV5-5 to TRBJ1-2, with D possibly matching TRBD1 (6 bases). V lost 0 bases, J lost 4 bases, and 13 bases lay in between. The CDR3 totals 15 residues. In germline, CDR1 is SGHKS, CDR2 YYEKEE (reference sequence). CDR3 region: CASSLGGLLSYGYTF. DNA for the CDR3: TGTGCCAGCAGCTTGGGGGGGCTACTCTCCTATGGCTACACCTTC.

This chain joins TRBV25-1 and TRBJ1-1; tentative D call: TRBD1 (6 bases). V dropped 4 bases and J dropped 2 bases, with 20 bases sitting between them. This CDR3 region has 17 residues. Germline assignment: CDR1 MGHDK and CDR2 SYGVNS. The CDR3, as DNA: TGTGCCAGCAGTGGACGGGGAGGGGGACGGATAAACACTGAAGCTTTCTTT. It specifies CASSGRGGGRINTEAFF. The full variable domain, in which reference TRBV25-1 and TRBJ1-1 provide the parts outside the CDR3, is EADIYQTPRYLVIGTGKKITLECSQTMGHDKMYWYQQDPGMELHLIHYSYGVNSTEKGDLSSESTVSRIRTEHFPLTLESARPSHTSQYLCASSGRGGGRINTEAFFGQGTRLTVV.

The rearrangement joins TRBV6-1 to TRBJ2-7, with 7 bases fitting TRBD2. The CDR3 contains 13 residues. Germline CDR1 is MNHNS and CDR2 is SASEGT. The trim removed 4 bases at V and 3 bases at J, leaving 3 bases unmatched. CDR3 sequence reads: CASSAQRDYEQYF. In DNA form, the CDR3 reads TGTGCCAGCAGTGCCCAGCGGGACTACGAGCAGTACTTC.

V usage is TRBV4-1 and J usage is TRBJ1-1; 8 nucleotides agree with TRBD1. Germline-derived CDR1 and CDR2 are MGHRA and YSYEKL. The CDR3 extends over 14 amino acids. Unmatched junction bases numbered 1, after V lost 3 bases and J lost 1 base. CDR3 DNA sequence: TGCGCCAGCAGCCATGGGACAGGGAACACTGAAGCTTTCTTT. Its protein is CASSHGTGNTEAFF.

The chain recombines TRBV7-2 with TRBJ1-2, with 7 bases fitting TRBD1. The CDR3 totals 17 residues. With 1 base clipped from V and 5 bases from J, the junction kept 13 bases outside the gene matches. Germline-derived CDR1 and CDR2 are SGHTA and FQGNSA. CDR3 in DNA: TGTGCCAGCAGCTTAGATGCGCGGCAGGGGGTTGCGTATGGCTACACCTTC. Protein product: CASSLDARQGVAYGYTF.

At least ten counts were recorded for this clone. The gene calls are TRBV28 and TRBJ1-2; 7 bases are shared with TRBD1. The CDR3 is 16 amino acids. V was pared by 4 bases and J by 7 bases, with 15 bases of the junction left unmatched. From germline, CDR1 is MDHEN and CDR2 SYDVKM. The CDR3 sequence: CASSSTQGQRRGGYTF. In DNA, the CDR3 is TGTGCCAGCAGTTCGACTCAGGGACAGAGGAGGGGTGGCTACACCTTC.

This clone was observed a single time. V gene TRBV6-5 combines with J gene TRBJ2-1; a weak D match, TRBD2 (5 bases). Germline CDR1 reads MNHEY; CDR2 reads SVGAGI. This CDR3 region has 14 residues. V was pared by 0 bases and J by 5 bases, with 8 bases between. CDR3 in amino acids: CASSYSRGHNEQFF. As DNA, the CDR3 is TGTGCCAGCAGTTACTCGAGAGGGCACAATGAGCAGTTCTTC.

This rearrangement joins TRBV5-6 to TRBJ1-1; 7 bases are a match to TRBD1. The CDR3 runs to 14 residues. Germline V lookup: CDR1 SGHDT, CDR2 YYEEEE. V lost 6 bases and J lost 0; bases outside the gene matches: 5. CDR3: CASTEGTVNTEAFF. CDR3 nucleotides: TGTGCCAGCACGGAGGGGACAGTGAACACTGAAGCTTTCTTT.

The gene calls are TRBV5-4 and TRBJ2-1; 10 bases fit TRBD1. Trimming at V came to 4 bases and at J to 5 bases, leaving 9 bases not matched to a gene. The germline V gene has CDR1 SGHNT and CDR2 YYREEE (reference sequence). This CDR3 has 16 residues. In DNA form, the CDR3 reads TGTGCCAGCAGCCTCAGGCGACAGGGGGCTCACAATGAGCAGTTCTTC. Amino acid sequence: CASSLRRQGAHNEQFF.

CDR3 loop: CASSIKEAREQYF. The CDR3 nucleotides read TGTGCCAGTAGTATAAAAGAGGCCCGGGAGCAGTACTTC. The genes are TRBV19 and TRBJ2-7; D is unresolved. This CDR3 spans 13 amino acids. Germline V gene data show CDR1 as LNHDA and CDR2 as SQIVND (reference sequence). V lost 2 bases and J 7 bases, leaving 12 bases between the germline ends.

The rearrangement links TRBV18 to TRBJ2-7; D is unclear. CDR1 and CDR2 from the germline V gene are KGHSH and LQKENI. V was trimmed by 2 bases and J by 0 bases, leaving 8 bases between them. This CDR3 contains 14 residues. The CDR3 coding sequence is TGTGCCAGCTCACCAAGGAGCGTCTCCTACGAGCAGTACTTC. It codes for CASSPRSVSYEQYF.

The chain uses TRBV6-1 and TRBJ2-4, with D possibly being TRBD2 (5 bases). The CDR3 totals 16 residues. Between the trimmed V and J ends, which lost 3 bases and 1 base, there was a span of 13 bases. The germline V gene encodes CDR1 MNHNS and CDR2 SASEGT. Written as DNA, the CDR3 is TGTGCCAGCAGTGAGCGAACCGGGAAGGCCAAAAACATTCAGTACTTC. Amino acids: CASSERTGKAKNIQYF.

The chain couples TRBV28 to TRBJ1-1; perhaps TRBD1 as D (5 bases). The length of the CDR3 is 16 residues. The germline gives CDR1 MDHEN, CDR2 SYDVKM. The V and J ends lost 6 bases and 2 bases respectively, with 19 bases between them. CDR3 loop: CASRQTKGLENTEAFF. The CDR3 DNA follows: TGTGCCAGCAGACAAACCAAGGGGCTAGAAAACACTGAAGCTTTCTTT.

The gene calls are TRBV5-6 and TRBJ1-2; the D gene is possibly TRBD1 (5 bases). This CDR3 spans 14 amino acids. With 4 bases removed from V and 4 bases from J, the gap between germline ends came to 14 bases. CDR1 SGHDT and CDR2 YYEEEE come from the germline V gene. CDR3 residues: CASSRQGRGYGYTF. CDR3 sequence (DNA): TGTGCCAGCAGCCGCCAGGGAAGGGGCTATGGCTACACCTTC.

The chain recombines TRBV27 with TRBJ2-1; 8 bases fit TRBD2. Germline CDR1 reads MNHEY; CDR2 reads SMNVEV (reference sequence). The CDR3 has 17 amino acids. The V segment lost 4 bases and the J segment 5 bases; nucleotides outside the gene matches: 13. The CDR3 DNA reads TGTGCCAGCAGTTGGGGAAGCGGGAGTCCCGATAACAATGAGCAGTTCTTC. Translation: CASSWGSGSPDNNEQFF.

The DNA for the CDR3 is TGTGCCAGCAGTCCCACCCGCGAGGGTAATTCACCCCTCCACTTT. Translation: CASSPTREGNSPLHF. This chain joins TRBV6-1 and TRBJ1-6; no reliable D call. V shed 5 bases and J shed 6 bases, with 14 bases lying between them. The CDR3 has 15 amino acids. The germline V gene encodes CDR1 MNHNS and CDR2 SASEGT.

V and J are TRBV30 and TRBJ1-2; D is perhaps TRBD1 (5 bases). The germline V and J ends were trimmed by 2 bases and 2 bases, with 18 bases remaining between them. CDR1 and CDR2 from the germline V gene are GTSNPN and SVGIG (reference sequence). The CDR3 runs 16 residues. CDR3 sequence reads: CAWSWRQNVLNYGYTF. The CDR3 DNA reads as TGTGCCTGGAGTTGGAGACAGAACGTCCTCAACTATGGCTACACCTTC.

V is TRBV5-1 and J is TRBJ1-1; D perhaps matches TRBD1 (5 bases). Trimming left V 1 base short and J 2 bases short, with 15 bases between. This CDR3 has 16 residues. Per germline, CDR1 SGHRS and CDR2 YFSETQ. The CDR3 reads CASSLTGTFGNTEAFF. The CDR3 nucleotides are TGCGCCAGCAGCTTGACAGGTACGTTTGGAAACACTGAAGCTTTCTTT. The variable domain in full, with the rest retrieved from reference TRBV5-1 and TRBJ1-1, is KAGVTQTPRYLIKTRGQQVTLSCSPISGHRSVSWYQQTPGQGLQFLFEYFSETQRNKGNFPGRFSGRQFSNSRSEMNVSTLELGDSALYLCASSLTGTFGNTEAFFGQGTRLTVV.

The chain employs TRBV4-2 and TRBJ1-1; no reliable D call. CDR1 LGHNA and CDR2 YNFKEQ come from the germline V gene. The CDR3 loop spans 13 amino acids. The germline V and J ends were trimmed by 0 bases and 10 bases, with 12 bases remaining between them. CDR3 nucleotides: TGTGCCAGCAGCCAAGATCTTGCGGTTGGAGCTTTCTTT. It is translated as CASSQDLAVGAFF.

V and J are TRBV30 and TRBJ1-3; D call uncertain. V lost 2 bases to trimming and J lost 0 bases, with 8 bases between them. Germline values: CDR1 GTSNPN, CDR2 SVGIG (reference sequence). The CDR3 loop spans 14 amino acids. DNA of the CDR3: TGTGCCTGGAGTTATGGTAGCTCTGGAAACACCATATATTTT. Residues: CAWSYGSSGNTIYF.

The CDR3 sequence: CASSPNRVSGPNEKLFF. For the CDR3, the DNA is TGTGCCAGCAGTCCTAACAGGGTGTCGGGCCCTAATGAAAAACTGTTTTTT. V is TRBV27 and J is TRBJ1-4, with D tentatively TRBD1 (6 bases). V lost 5 bases to trimming and J lost 3 bases, with 19 bases between them. Germline values: CDR1 MNHEY, CDR2 SMNVEV (reference sequence). There are 17 residues in the CDR3.

The chain joins TRBV4-3 to TRBJ1-1, with D uncertain. Trimming shortened V by 1 base and J by 2 bases, and 11 bases separated the two germline ends. CDR1 and CDR2 from the germline V gene are LGHNA and YSLEER. CDR3 length: 15 residues. CDR3 sequence (DNA): TGCGCCAGCAGCCAAGCTAACAGTCCAAACACTGAAGCTTTCTTT. Its translation is CASSQANSPNTEAFF.

V usage is TRBV7-2 and J usage is TRBJ2-1; perhaps TRBD2 as D (6 bases). Trimming shortened V by 3 bases and J by 4 bases, and 10 bases separated the two germline ends. Per the germline V gene, CDR1 is SGHTA and CDR2 is FQGNSA. This CDR3 contains 14 residues. Here the CDR3 DNA reads TGTGCCAGCAGCTTCAGCGGGCTGTACAATGAGCAGTTCTTC. It codes for CASSFSGLYNEQFF. Full variable domain (rest looked up from reference TRBV7-2 and TRBJ2-1): GAGVSQSPSNKVTEKGKDVELRCDPISGHTALYWYRQSLGQGLEFLIYFQGNSAPDKSGLPSDRFSAERTGGSVSTLTIQRTQQEDSAVYLCASSFSGLYNEQFFGPGTRLTVL.

This clone was recorded only once. The chain couples TRBV12-5 to TRBJ1-2; D ambiguous. CDR3 size: 14 residues. Trimming stripped 6 bases from V and 4 bases from J, with 15 bases between. The V gene's germline CDR1 is LGHNT and CDR2 FRNRAP. This CDR3 is CASGLFNYGYGYTF. DNA of the CDR3: TGTGCTAGTGGCCTCTTCAATTACGGCTATGGCTACACCTTC. Based on the CDR3 plus reference TRBV12-5 and TRBJ1-2, the full variable domain is DARVTQTPRHKVTEMGQEVTMRCQPILGHNTVFWYRQTMMQGLELLAYFRNRAPLDDSGMPKDRFSAEMPDATLATLKIQPSEPRDSAVYFCASGLFNYGYGYTFGSGTRLTVV.

The chain joins TRBV29-1 to TRBJ2-5; no reliable D call. CDR1 is SQVTM, CDR2 ANQGSEA, per germline. This CDR3 spans 10 amino acids. V shed 6 bases and J shed 4 bases, with 6 bases lying between them. This CDR3 reads CSVRRETQYF. The CDR3 DNA reads as TGCAGCGTGAGAAGAGAGACCCAGTACTTC.

The V gene is TRBV5-6, the J gene TRBJ2-3; D is ambiguous. V gave up 0 bases and J gave up 2 bases, with 10 bases separating them. The CDR3 covers 15 residues. Germline assignment: CDR1 SGHDT and CDR2 YYEEEE. CDR3 amino acids: CASSLGGDPTDTQYF. The DNA for the CDR3 is TGTGCCAGCAGCTTGGGAGGAGACCCCACAGATACGCAGTATTTT.

The chain carries TRBV5-1 and TRBJ2-4; the D gene is possibly TRBD2 (5 bases). Trimming shortened V by 0 bases and J by 6 bases, and 7 bases separated the two germline ends. The CDR3 loop spans 13 amino acids. CDR1 and CDR2 (germline): SGHRS, YFSETQ. The DNA for the CDR3 is TGCGCCAGCAGCTTGGCCAGCGGAAACATTCAGTACTTC. Translated: CASSLASGNIQYF.